The next 15 T cell receptor beta chains were all read from a single sample in a study of blood T cell repertoires in COVID-19. Clones were read by immunoSEQ multiplex PCR, and TCRdb kept only the in-frame ones, dropping some. The sample lists some 250,000 clones, roughly 88% seen once, with around 25% in the top ten. The sequenced sample was peripheral blood. The receptors here all came from a man aged 40-49 years with acute or convalescent COVID-19.

The gene calls are TRBV5-4 and TRBJ2-2; TRBD2 matches at 7 bases. CDR1 and CDR2 from the germline V gene are SGHNT and YYREEE (reference sequence). The CDR3 runs 16 residues. Trimming at V came to 4 bases and at J to 2 bases, leaving 8 bases not matched to a gene. The CDR3 nucleotides are TGTGCCAGCAGCCCGGAGACTAGCTTCAACACCGGGGAGCTGTTTTTT. Its protein is CASSPETSFNTGELFF.

The chain is built from TRBV5-1 and TRBJ2-3; D call uncertain. Germline CDR1 SGHRS, CDR2 YFSETQ. The V end lost 5 bases, the J end lost 1 base, and 11 bases lay between the germline ends. The CDR3 has 14 residues. The CDR3, as DNA: TGCGCCAGCAGTCCTAATCTGGGCACAGATACGCAGTATTTT. Translating gives CASSPNLGTDTQYF.

There are many counts of this clone. The chain joins TRBV19 to TRBJ2-2; 8 bases map to TRBD1. The CDR3 runs to 15 residues. Per germline, CDR1 LNHDA and CDR2 SQIVND (reference sequence). V trimming: 6 bases; J trimming: 4 bases; junction bases outside the gene matches: 7. In nucleotides, the CDR3 is TGTGCCAGTAGCTCCGGGACAGGTGGCACCGGGGAGCTGTTTTTT. This encodes CASSSGTGGTGELFF. Full variable domain (remainder filled in from reference TRBV19 and TRBJ2-2): DGGITQSPKYLFRKEGQNVTLSCEQNLNHDAMYWYRQDPGQGLRLIYYSQIVNDFQKGDIAEGYSVSREKKESFPLTVTSAQKNPTAFYLCASSSGTGGTGELFFGEGSRLTVL.

The chain joins TRBV19 to TRBJ1-1, with 9 bases identical to TRBD1. Germline lookup yields CDR1 LNHDA and CDR2 SQIVND (reference sequence). The CDR3 is made up of 12 amino acids. The V and J ends lost 9 bases and 3 bases, in that order; junction bases with no gene match: 2. CDR3 sequence (DNA): TGTGCCAGCCGGGACAGGGACACTGAAGCTTTCTTT. The encoded protein is CASRDRDTEAFF.

A word on this clone: Compared with germline, one end of the junction differs, possibly owing to a read error. The chain uses TRBV27 and TRBJ2-1, with D tentatively TRBD2 (5 bases). In germline, CDR1 is MNHEY, CDR2 SMNVEV (reference sequence). The CDR3 has 15 amino acids. CDR3: CVSTSGVSSYNEQFF. CDR3 nucleotides: TGTGTCAGCACGTCCGGGGTGAGCTCCTACAATGAGCAGTTCTTC.

The V call is TRBV10-3, the J call TRBJ2-2; TRBD2 is a possible D gene (5 bases). The germline V gene has CDR1 ENHRY and CDR2 SYGVKD. V was trimmed by 2 bases and J by 3 bases, leaving 10 bases between them. This CDR3 contains 15 residues. CDR3 protein: CAISEGISDTGELFF. The CDR3, as DNA: TGTGCCATCAGTGAGGGGATTAGCGACACCGGGGAGCTGTTTTTT.

The chain combines TRBV5-4 with TRBJ1-2; TRBD1 agrees at 9 bases. The CDR3 runs to 15 residues. V gave up 2 bases and J gave up 3 bases; unmatched junction bases: 5. The germline gives CDR1 SGHNT, CDR2 YYREEE (reference sequence). The CDR3 is CASSLFRDRDYGYTF. In DNA, the CDR3 is TGTGCCAGCAGCTTATTCCGGGACAGGGACTATGGCTACACCTTC.

The V call is TRBV27, the J call TRBJ2-7; 7 bases agree with TRBD1. The CDR3 contains 15 residues. Losses at the gene ends were 6 bases for V and 4 bases for J; bases not matched to a gene: 12. Germline V CDR1 and CDR2: MNHEY, SMNVEV (reference sequence). CDR3 residues: CASSRQGQRVYEQYF. CDR3 nucleotides: TGTGCCAGCAGCCGCCAGGGACAGAGGGTATACGAGCAGTACTTC.

This chain joins TRBV1 and TRBJ1-3; TRBD1 is the table's D call and was not checked against the DNA. TRBV1 is labeled a pseudogene. The CDR3 is 18 amino acids. DNA of the CDR3: TGCACCAGCAGCCAAGAGGGGACAGGCCACCACTCTGGAAACACCATATATTTT. This encodes CTSSQEGTGHHSGNTIYF.

The genes are TRBV19 and TRBJ2-3; a weak D match, TRBD1 (5 bases). This CDR3 has 13 residues. V was trimmed by 5 bases and J by 5 bases, leaving 11 bases between them. Germline values: CDR1 LNHDA, CDR2 SQIVND (reference sequence). The chain's CDR3 is CASSPQGGDTQYF. CDR3 sequence (DNA): TGTGCCAGTAGTCCCCAGGGCGGAGATACGCAGTATTTT.

This chain links TRBV11-2 with TRBJ1-1, with D hard to call. The CDR3 loop spans 14 amino acids. Germline V gene lookup returns CDR1 SGHAT and CDR2 FQNNGV. V was shortened by 4 bases and J by 2 bases, with 11 bases between the two germline ends. Here the CDR3 DNA reads TGTGCCAGCAGCTCGAGGACGGGAAACACTGAAGCTTTCTTT. It translates to CASSSRTGNTEAFF.

This chain uses TRBV7-9 with TRBJ1-2, with 7 bases aligning to TRBD1. Germline assignment: CDR1 SEHNR and CDR2 FQNEAQ (reference sequence). Trimming at V came to 4 bases and at J to 5 bases, leaving 1 base not matched to a gene. The CDR3 runs 12 residues. CDR3 protein: CASSWDSYGYTF. The DNA for the CDR3 is TGTGCCAGCAGCTGGGACAGTTATGGCTACACCTTC.

The chain uses TRBV3-1 (or the pseudogene TRBV3-2) and TRBJ2-1; TRBD1 aligns across 9 bases. V shed 1 base and J 3 bases; nucleotides not matched to a gene: 1. This CDR3 comprises 15 residues. The germline gives CDR1 LGHDT, CDR2 YNNKEL (reference sequence). The CDR3 DNA reads as TGTGCCAGCAGCCAAGGACAGGGGGTCTACAATGAGCAGTTCTTC. The encoded protein is CASSQGQGVYNEQFF.

The CDR3 protein is CASSPRTGLQTFDGYTF. In DNA, the CDR3 is TGTGCCAGCAGCCCTAGGACAGGGCTCCAGACGTTCGATGGCTACACCTTC. This chain connects TRBV5-6 to TRBJ1-2; 8 nucleotides match TRBD1. Per germline, CDR1 SGHDT and CDR2 YYEEEE. The CDR3 has 17 residues. J lost 6 bases, V lost 4 bases, and 17 bases had no gene match.

This clone has at least ten counts. The chain recombines TRBV18 with TRBJ2-3, with D tentatively TRBD2 (5 bases). V was trimmed by 4 bases and J by 6 bases, leaving 8 bases between them. Germline values: CDR1 KGHSH, CDR2 LQKENI. The CDR3 extends over 12 amino acids. CDR3 sequence: CASSQREDTQYF. CDR3 coding DNA: TGTGCCAGCTCACAGAGGGAGGATACGCAGTATTTT.